Here is one T cell receptor beta chain with its context. This entry comes from a study of CD8 T cells in Susac syndrome. It was treatment-naive patients with stable or active relapsing-remitting disease who made up the multiple sclerosis controls. The RNA, about 0.45 to 1 ug, was put through reverse transcription using random hexamers. TCRdb re-analysed the immunoSEQ multiplex PCR reads in MiXCR, keeping a single row per CDR3 protein. The sample has approximately 300,000 distinct CDR3 sequences; around 89% are singletons. There are 16 residues in the CDR3. Germline assignment: CDR1 SGHVS and CDR2 FQNEAQ.

V is TRBV7-8 and J is TRBJ2-5, with TRBD2 as a possible D gene (6 bases). TRBJ2-7 matches the DNA end more closely, so the J call is doubtful. The TCR was taken from a human donor with multiple sclerosis. The sequenced sample consisted of CD8+ T cells from PBMCs. The CDR3 DNA is TGTGCCAGCAGCTTATGGGCTAGCGCTGGGTTGGACGAGCAGTACTTC. Translation: CASSLWASAGLDEQYF.